This T cell receptor (beta chain) appears in the sequencing data of a study of shared clonotypes between healthy human individuals. This CDR3 is built from 17 residues. Trimming stripped 5 bases from V and 0 bases from J, with 17 bases between. From germline, CDR1 is MGHDK and CDR2 SYGVNS. This table comes from immunoSEQ multiplex PCR, and its TCRdb copy is limited to in-frame clones, with some not included. The data contain approximately 2.1 million clones, approximately 93% of them seen just once; the ten biggest clones take up about 0.37%. Study-level results: In contrast to clonotypes shared by all four donors, non-shared clonotypes had lower generation probabilities.

Concerning this clone: Its target is unknown.

J is TRBJ1-3 and V is TRBV25-1, with D possibly being TRBD1 (5 bases). This TCR was sampled from a young man in good health. Some clones in this sample may be carry-over from other donors' samples. Source material: naive CD4+ T cells from PBMCs. The subset was: CD45RA+ positively selected. The CDR3 sequence: CASSPTPGLPSGNTIYF. The CDR3 DNA is TGTGCCAGCAGTCCTACTCCGGGACTCCCCTCTGGAAACACCATATATTTT.